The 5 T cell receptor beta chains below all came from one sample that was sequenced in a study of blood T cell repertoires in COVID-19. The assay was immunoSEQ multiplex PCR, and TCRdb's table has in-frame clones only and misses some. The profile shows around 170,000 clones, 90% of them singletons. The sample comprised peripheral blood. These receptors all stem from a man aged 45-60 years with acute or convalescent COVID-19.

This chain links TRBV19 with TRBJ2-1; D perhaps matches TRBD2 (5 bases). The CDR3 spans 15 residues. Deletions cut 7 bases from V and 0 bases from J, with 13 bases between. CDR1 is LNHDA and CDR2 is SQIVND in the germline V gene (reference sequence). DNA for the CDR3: TGTGCCAGTAAAGGAGGCGGAAGCTCCTACAATGAGCAGTTCTTC. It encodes CASKGGGSSYNEQFF.

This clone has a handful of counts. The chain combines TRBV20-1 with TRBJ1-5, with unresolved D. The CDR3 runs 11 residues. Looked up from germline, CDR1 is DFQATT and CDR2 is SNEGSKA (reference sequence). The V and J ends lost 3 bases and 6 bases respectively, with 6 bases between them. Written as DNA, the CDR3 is TGCAGTGCTAGTCGCGGTCAGCCCCAGCATTTT. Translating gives CSASRGQPQHF.

The CDR3 loop reads CASSLEGVSTDTQYF. For the CDR3, the DNA is TGCGCCAGCAGCTTGGAAGGAGTGAGCACAGATACGCAGTATTTT. The chain employs TRBV5-1 and TRBJ2-3; D remains unclear. Trimming removed 0 bases from V and 0 bases from J, with 8 bases in between. Germline-derived CDR1 and CDR2 are SGHRS and YFSETQ. The CDR3 has 15 amino acids.

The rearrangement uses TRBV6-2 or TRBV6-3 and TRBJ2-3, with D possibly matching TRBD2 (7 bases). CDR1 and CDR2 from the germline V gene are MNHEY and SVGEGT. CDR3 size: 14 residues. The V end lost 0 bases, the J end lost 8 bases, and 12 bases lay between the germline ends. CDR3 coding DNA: TGTGCCAGCAGTTACTCGCCGGGGGGCGGTACGCAGTATTTT. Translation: CASSYSPGGGTQYF.

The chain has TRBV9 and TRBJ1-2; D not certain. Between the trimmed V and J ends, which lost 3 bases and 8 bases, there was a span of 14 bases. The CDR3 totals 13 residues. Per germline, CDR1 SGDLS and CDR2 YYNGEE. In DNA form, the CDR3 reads TGTGCCAGCAGCGCCGGGCCCGAGGGAGGCTACACCTTC. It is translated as CASSAGPEGGYTF.